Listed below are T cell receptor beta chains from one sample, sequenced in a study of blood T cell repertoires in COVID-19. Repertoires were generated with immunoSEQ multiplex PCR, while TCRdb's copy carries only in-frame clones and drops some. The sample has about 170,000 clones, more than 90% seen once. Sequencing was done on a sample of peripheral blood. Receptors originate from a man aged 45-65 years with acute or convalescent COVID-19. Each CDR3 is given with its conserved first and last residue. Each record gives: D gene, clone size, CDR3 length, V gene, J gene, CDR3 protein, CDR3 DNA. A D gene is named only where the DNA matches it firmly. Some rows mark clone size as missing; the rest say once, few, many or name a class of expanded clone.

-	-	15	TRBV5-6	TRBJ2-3	CASSPIGGSTDTQYF	TGTGCCAGCAGCCCTATAGGGGGAAGCACAGATACGCAGTATTTT
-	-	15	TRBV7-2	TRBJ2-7	CASSFVSLSRYEQYF	TGTGCCAGCAGCTTCGTGTCCCTCTCCCGCTACGAGCAGTACTTC
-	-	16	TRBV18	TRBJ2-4	CASSNPQDWAKNIQYF	TGTGCCAGCTCAAATCCGCAGGACTGGGCCAAAAACATTCAGTACTTC
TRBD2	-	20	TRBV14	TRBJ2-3	CASSHTRGETSGGTTDTQYF	TGTGCCAGCAGCCATACGCGGGGAGAGACTAGCGGGGGCACCACAGATACGCAGTATTTT
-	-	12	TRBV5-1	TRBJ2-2	CASSLTAGELFF	TGCGCCAGCAGCTTGACAGCCGGGGAGCTGTTTTTT
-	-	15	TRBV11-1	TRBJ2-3	CASQRRAGGTDTQYF	TGTGCCAGCCAGAGACGGGCAGGGGGCACAGATACGCAGTATTTT
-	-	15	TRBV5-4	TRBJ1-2	CASSLAGGASYGYTF	TGTGCCAGCAGCTTGGCCGGCGGGGCTAGCTATGGCTACACCTTC
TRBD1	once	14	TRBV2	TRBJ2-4	CASNLGTGRNIQYF	TGTGCCAGCAATCTTGGGACAGGGAGAAACATTCAGTACTTC
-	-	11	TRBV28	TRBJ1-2	CASFVQGYYTF	TGTGCCAGTTTTGTGCAGGGGTACTACACCTTC
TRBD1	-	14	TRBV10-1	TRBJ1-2	CASSPGQGGYGYTF	TGCGCCAGCAGCCCGGGACAGGGAGGCTATGGCTACACCTTC
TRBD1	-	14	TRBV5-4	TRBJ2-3	CASSRDSTTDTQYF	TGTGCCAGCAGTCGGGACAGTACCACAGATACGCAGTATTTT
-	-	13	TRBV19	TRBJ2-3	CASSMRVKDTQYF	TGTGCCAGTAGTATGCGAGTGAAAGATACGCAGTATTTT
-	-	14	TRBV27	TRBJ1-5	CASSPTALNQPQHF	TGTGCCAGCAGTCCGACAGCGCTGAATCAGCCCCAGCATTTT
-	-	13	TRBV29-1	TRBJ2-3	CSVVGSMTDTQYF	TGCAGCGTTGTCGGGAGTATGACAGATACGCAGTATTTT
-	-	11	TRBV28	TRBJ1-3	CASSLTDTIYF	TGTGCCAGCAGTTTGACTGACACCATATATTTT
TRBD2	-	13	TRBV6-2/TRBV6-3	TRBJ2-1	CASSRSGGNEQFF	TGTGCCAGCAGTAGGTCGGGGGGAAATGAGCAGTTCTTC
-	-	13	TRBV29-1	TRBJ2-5	CSVEPVRQETQYF	TGCAGCGTTGAACCAGTCAGACAAGAGACCCAGTACTTC
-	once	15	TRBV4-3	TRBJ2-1	CASSQDTGPNNEQFF	TGCGCCAGCAGCCAAGATACGGGTCCCAACAATGAGCAGTTCTTC
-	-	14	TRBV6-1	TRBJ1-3	CASSEGTSGNTIYF	TGTGCCAGCAGTGAGGGGACTTCGGGAAACACCATATATTTT
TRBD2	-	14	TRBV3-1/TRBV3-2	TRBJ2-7	CASSHSSGKGEQYF	TGTGCCAGCAGCCACTCAAGCGGGAAGGGCGAGCAGTACTTC
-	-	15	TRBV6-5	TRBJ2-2	CASSRGVANTGELFF	TGTGCCAGCAGCCGAGGAGTCGCGAACACCGGGGAGCTGTTTTTT
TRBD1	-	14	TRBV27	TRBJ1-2	CASRTGGSYYGYTF	TGTGCTAGCAGGACAGGGGGCTCCTACTATGGCTACACCTTC
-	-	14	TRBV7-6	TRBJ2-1	CASSWSEISTEQFF	TGTGCCAGCAGCTGGAGCGAAATTTCGACTGAGCAGTTCTTC
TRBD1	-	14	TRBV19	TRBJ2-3	CASSQGVERDTQYF	TGTGCCAGTAGCCAGGGGGTAGAGCGGGATACGCAGTATTTT
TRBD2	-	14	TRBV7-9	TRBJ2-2	CASSSSGGRGELFF	TGTGCCAGCAGCTCTAGCGGAGGTCGGGGGGAGCTGTTTTTT
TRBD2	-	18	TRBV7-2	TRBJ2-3	CASSFEGREIGSTDTQYF	TGTGCCAGCAGCTTTGAGGGGCGGGAGATTGGTAGCACAGATACGCAGTATTTT
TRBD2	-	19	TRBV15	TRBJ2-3	CATSRDRGVTAGGTDTQYF	TGTGCCACCAGCAGAGACCGAGGAGTGACGGCGGGAGGAACAGATACGCAGTATTTT